These T cell receptor beta chains were read from a single sample in a study of T cell repertoires in cytomegalovirus infection. TCRdb reprocessed the reads with MiXCR, giving one entry per CDR3 protein. The table lists a few hundred thousand distinct CDR3 sequences, about a sixth of them singletons. Source material: PBMCs. The receptor set was obtained from a human donor in good health (CMV status not recorded). Some clones in this sample may be carry-over from other donors' samples. The CDR3 runs from the conserved cysteine through the conserved F or W. The D gene is left open where the match is weak. Clone size appears in some rows only: once, few, many, or a class for an expanded clone.

clone_size: many
d_call: TRBD1
v_call: TRBV7-2
j_call: TRBJ1-1
cdr3_nt: TGTGCCAGCAGCCCACGACAGGGGGCCCCTGAAGCTTTCTTT
cdr3_aa: CASSPRQGAPEAFF

clone_size: many
d_call: .
v_call: TRBV7-2
j_call: TRBJ2-7
cdr3_nt: TGTGCCAGCAGCTTAGATGCCCAGCAGTACGAGCAGTACTTC
cdr3_aa: CASSLDAQQYEQYF

clone_size: .
d_call: TRBD1
v_call: TRBV4-1
j_call: TRBJ1-6
cdr3_nt: TGCGCCAGCAGCCAAACCGGGACAGGGGTTTCACCCCTCCACTTT
cdr3_aa: CASSQTGTGVSPLHF

clone_size: .
d_call: .
v_call: TRBV12-3/TRBV12-4
j_call: TRBJ2-3
cdr3_nt: TGTGCCAGCAGCCTTACCCAAGCAGATACGCAGTATTTT
cdr3_aa: CASSLTQADTQYF

clone_size: .
d_call: .
v_call: TRBV2
j_call: TRBJ1-2
cdr3_nt: TGTGCCAGCACTCCTGACAGGCCTAACTATGGCTACACCTTC
cdr3_aa: CASTPDRPNYGYTF

clone_size: few
d_call: TRBD2
v_call: TRBV5-4
j_call: TRBJ2-1
cdr3_nt: TGTGCCAGCAGTCCAAGGACTAGCGGGGGCCCCTCCTACAATGAGCAGTTCTTC
cdr3_aa: CASSPRTSGGPSYNEQFF

clone_size: many
d_call: .
v_call: TRBV7-2
j_call: TRBJ2-7
cdr3_nt: TGTGCCAGCACCCCAGTAGGGGGTAGTTACGAGCAGTACTTC
cdr3_aa: CASTPVGGSYEQYF

clone_size: many
d_call: .
v_call: TRBV7-2
j_call: TRBJ1-5
cdr3_nt: TGTGCCAGCAGCCCTCCGGGGCTATCTCAGCCCCAGCATTTT
cdr3_aa: CASSPPGLSQPQHF

clone_size: few
d_call: TRBD2
v_call: TRBV12-3/TRBV12-4
j_call: TRBJ2-2
cdr3_nt: TGTGCCAGCAGTTCGGGACTAGCCCCGAACACCGGGGAGCTGTTTTTT
cdr3_aa: CASSSGLAPNTGELFF

clone_size: few
d_call: TRBD1
v_call: TRBV28
j_call: TRBJ2-2
cdr3_nt: TGTGCCAGCAGTCCACGGACAGGGGGTTTCGGGGAGCTGTTTTTT
cdr3_aa: CASSPRTGGFGELFF

clone_size: many
d_call: TRBD1
v_call: TRBV28
j_call: TRBJ1-2
cdr3_nt: TGTGCCAGCAGAGAGGGGACAGGGGGCCACTATGGCTACACCTTC
cdr3_aa: CASREGTGGHYGYTF

clone_size: many
d_call: .
v_call: TRBV7-2
j_call: TRBJ1-6
cdr3_nt: TGTGCCAGCAGCTTAGCAGGGGGGAATTCACCCCTCCACTTT
cdr3_aa: CASSLAGGNSPLHF

clone_size: .
d_call: .
v_call: TRBV5-4
j_call: TRBJ1-1
cdr3_nt: TGTGCCAGCAGCGAAGCGCTAAAACGGGCTTTCACTGAAGCTTTCTTT
cdr3_aa: CASSEALKRAFTEAFF

clone_size: .
d_call: .
v_call: TRBV20-1
j_call: TRBJ2-7
cdr3_nt: TGCAGTGCTAGAGTTAGACACGGCGTGGACGAGCAGTACTTC
cdr3_aa: CSARVRHGVDEQYF

clone_size: few
d_call: .
v_call: TRBV4-3
j_call: TRBJ1-1
cdr3_nt: TGCGCCAGCAGCCAAGTCCCCGGTTTGAACACTGAAGCTTTCTTT
cdr3_aa: CASSQVPGLNTEAFF

clone_size: .
d_call: .
v_call: TRBV27
j_call: TRBJ2-1
cdr3_nt: TGTGCCAGCAGTTTCGGAGGGGGGGCTTGGGAGCAGTTCTTC
cdr3_aa: CASSFGGGAWEQFF

clone_size: many
d_call: TRBD1
v_call: TRBV20-1
j_call: TRBJ2-7
cdr3_nt: TGCAGTGCTCGAACCGGGACAGGGTCCTACGAGCAGTACTTC
cdr3_aa: CSARTGTGSYEQYF

clone_size: .
d_call: .
v_call: TRBV6-4
j_call: TRBJ2-1
cdr3_nt: TGTGCCAGCAGTGATCAGGCGGATTACAATGAGCAGTTCTTC
cdr3_aa: CASSDQADYNEQFF

clone_size: few
d_call: TRBD2
v_call: TRBV19
j_call: TRBJ2-5
cdr3_nt: TGTGCCAGCACAACTACCGGGACTAGCGACCAAGAGACCCAGTACTTC
cdr3_aa: CASTTTGTSDQETQYF

clone_size: .
d_call: .
v_call: TRBV3-1
j_call: TRBJ1-2
cdr3_nt: TGTGCCAGCAGCGCTTCTCCTGACAGCTATGGCTACACCTTC
cdr3_aa: CASSASPDSYGYTF

clone_size: .
d_call: .
v_call: TRBV20-1
j_call: TRBJ2-1
cdr3_nt: TGCAGTGCTAGCCGGGGAAGCTCCTACAATGAGCAGTTCTTC
cdr3_aa: CSASRGSSYNEQFF

clone_size: many
d_call: .
v_call: TRBV7-2
j_call: TRBJ2-2
cdr3_nt: TGTGCCAGCAGCAGGAGACTACAACTTAACACCGGGGAGCTGTTTTTT
cdr3_aa: CASSRRLQLNTGELFF

clone_size: many
d_call: TRBD1
v_call: TRBV7-9
j_call: TRBJ1-4
cdr3_nt: TGTGCCAGCACGTTTGACAGGGCTGATGAAAAACTGTTTTTT
cdr3_aa: CASTFDRADEKLFF

clone_size: .
d_call: TRBD1
v_call: TRBV20-1
j_call: TRBJ2-7
cdr3_nt: TGCAGTGCTAGAGAGGGGACAGGGGGCTCCTACGAGCAGTACTTC
cdr3_aa: CSAREGTGGSYEQYF

clone_size: .
d_call: .
v_call: TRBV20-1
j_call: TRBJ1-6
cdr3_nt: TGCAGTGCTAGAGATCTATTAGCGACCGCCTATAATTCACCCCTCCACTTT
cdr3_aa: CSARDLLATAYNSPLHF

clone_size: many
d_call: TRBD1
v_call: TRBV28
j_call: TRBJ1-1
cdr3_nt: TGTGCCAGCAGTATGGGGGACAGGGCTGGGGCTGAAGCTTTCTTT
cdr3_aa: CASSMGDRAGAEAFF

clone_size: few
d_call: .
v_call: TRBV27
j_call: TRBJ2-7
cdr3_nt: TGTGCCAGCAGTTTACCCGATGTGGACATGAAGCAGTACTTC
cdr3_aa: CASSLPDVDMKQYF

clone_size: .
d_call: TRBD1
v_call: TRBV19
j_call: TRBJ2-7
cdr3_nt: TGTGCCAGTAGTCTCCGACAGGGCGCCGAGCAGTACTTC
cdr3_aa: CASSLRQGAEQYF

clone_size: many
d_call: .
v_call: TRBV28
j_call: TRBJ1-5
cdr3_nt: TGTGCCAGCAGTTCCTGGGGACCCCACAGCAATCAGCCCCAGCATTTT
cdr3_aa: CASSSWGPHSNQPQHF

clone_size: .
d_call: .
v_call: TRBV12-3/TRBV12-4
j_call: TRBJ1-4
cdr3_nt: TGTGCCAGCAGTTCCGGACGGACCGAAAAACTGTTTTTT
cdr3_aa: CASSSGRTEKLFF

clone_size: few
d_call: TRBD1
v_call: TRBV7-3
j_call: TRBJ1-1
cdr3_nt: TGTGCCAGCAGCTGGACAGGGAGCGACACTGAAGCTTTCTTT
cdr3_aa: CASSWTGSDTEAFF

clone_size: .
d_call: TRBD2
v_call: TRBV6-2/TRBV6-3
j_call: TRBJ2-7
cdr3_nt: TGTGCCAGCAGTTACGTATCGGGACTAGGAGTTTCCCACTACGAGCAGTACTTC
cdr3_aa: CASSYVSGLGVSHYEQYF

clone_size: many
d_call: TRBD1
v_call: TRBV6-2/TRBV6-3
j_call: TRBJ1-1
cdr3_nt: TGTGCCAGCAGAAAACTGGGACAGGTGAACACTGAAGCTTTCTTT
cdr3_aa: CASRKLGQVNTEAFF

clone_size: few
d_call: TRBD1
v_call: TRBV20-1
j_call: TRBJ2-7
cdr3_nt: TGCAGTGCCGCCCGGGACAGCCTCTACGAGCAGTACTTC
cdr3_aa: CSAARDSLYEQYF

clone_size: few
d_call: .
v_call: TRBV7-9
j_call: TRBJ1-5
cdr3_nt: TGTGCCAGCAGCTTAGCCGACGGAAGGCCCCAGCATTTT
cdr3_aa: CASSLADGRPQHF

clone_size: few
d_call: .
v_call: TRBV10-3
j_call: TRBJ1-3
cdr3_nt: TGTGCCATCAGCCATACAGTGAGCTCTGGAAACACCATATATTTT
cdr3_aa: CAISHTVSSGNTIYF

clone_size: .
d_call: .
v_call: TRBV20-1
j_call: TRBJ2-3
cdr3_nt: TGCAGTGCTGGGGACCAAACCACAGATACGCAGTATTTT
cdr3_aa: CSAGDQTTDTQYF

clone_size: many
d_call: TRBD1
v_call: TRBV7-9
j_call: TRBJ1-4
cdr3_nt: TGTGCCAGCAGCCCGACGGACAGGGATAATGAAAAACTGTTTTTT
cdr3_aa: CASSPTDRDNEKLFF

clone_size: .
d_call: .
v_call: TRBV7-9
j_call: TRBJ1-5
cdr3_nt: TGTGCCAGCAGCCGTGAGACCAAATACAGGGAGAGGACTCAGCCCCAGCATTTT
cdr3_aa: CASSRETKYRERTQPQHF

clone_size: .
d_call: .
v_call: TRBV5-4
j_call: TRBJ2-5
cdr3_nt: TGTGCCAGCAGCTTGCCGGGCAGCTACCAAGAGACCCAGTACTTC
cdr3_aa: CASSLPGSYQETQYF

clone_size: few
d_call: TRBD1
v_call: TRBV20-1
j_call: TRBJ1-2
cdr3_nt: TGCAGTGCTAGAGAATCCGGGACAGTGGGCGGCTACACCTTC
cdr3_aa: CSARESGTVGGYTF

clone_size: many
d_call: .
v_call: TRBV7-2
j_call: TRBJ2-3
cdr3_nt: TGTGCCAGCAGCGCATCCGGGACTTCCACAGATACGCAGTATTTT
cdr3_aa: CASSASGTSTDTQYF

clone_size: .
d_call: .
v_call: TRBV6-2/TRBV6-3
j_call: TRBJ1-1
cdr3_nt: TGTGCCAGCGGTTTCCCCTACACGACGGACGGACTCAACACTGAAGCTTTCTTT
cdr3_aa: CASGFPYTTDGLNTEAFF

clone_size: few
d_call: .
v_call: TRBV7-4
j_call: TRBJ1-1
cdr3_nt: TGTGCCAGCAGCTCGGGGGGCTTCGCTGAAGCTTTCTTT
cdr3_aa: CASSSGGFAEAFF

clone_size: .
d_call: TRBD2
v_call: TRBV5-1
j_call: TRBJ2-3
cdr3_nt: TGCGCCAGCAGCTACGATATAGCGGGGAGGACAGATACGCAGTATTTT
cdr3_aa: CASSYDIAGRTDTQYF

clone_size: .
d_call: TRBD2
v_call: TRBV9
j_call: TRBJ2-7
cdr3_nt: TGTGCCAGCAGCGTTTCCGGGGGGGACCTAGCTACCTCCTACGAGCAGTACTTC
cdr3_aa: CASSVSGGDLATSYEQYF

clone_size: many
d_call: .
v_call: TRBV7-2
j_call: TRBJ2-3
cdr3_nt: TGTGCCAGCAGCTTAGTGATAGGGGGAGATACGCAGTATTTT
cdr3_aa: CASSLVIGGDTQYF

clone_size: .
d_call: TRBD1
v_call: TRBV20-1
j_call: TRBJ2-7
cdr3_nt: TGCAGTGCTAGAGACATACGACAGGGGGCCTACGAGCAGTACTTC
cdr3_aa: CSARDIRQGAYEQYF

clone_size: .
d_call: .
v_call: TRBV4-3
j_call: TRBJ2-1
cdr3_nt: TGCGCCAGCAGCCAAGAGGCAAGTGGGTACAATGAGCAGTTCTTC
cdr3_aa: CASSQEASGYNEQFF

clone_size: many
d_call: TRBD1
v_call: TRBV7-2
j_call: TRBJ2-7
cdr3_nt: TGTGCCAGCAGCGCCGGACAGGGGGCTAAGTACGAGCAGTACTTC
cdr3_aa: CASSAGQGAKYEQYF

clone_size: many
d_call: .
v_call: TRBV12-3/TRBV12-4
j_call: TRBJ1-5
cdr3_nt: TGTGCCAGCAGTTTCCGACTGCGTGATCAGCCCCAGCATTTT
cdr3_aa: CASSFRLRDQPQHF

clone_size: .
d_call: .
v_call: TRBV7-9
j_call: TRBJ2-4
cdr3_nt: TGTGCCAGCAGCTTCGGGGCCCAGGACATTCAGTACTTC
cdr3_aa: CASSFGAQDIQYF

clone_size: few
d_call: .
v_call: TRBV7-7
j_call: TRBJ2-5
cdr3_nt: TGTGCTAGCAGCTTAGAAGGGTTCATCGAAGAGACCCAGTACTTC
cdr3_aa: CASSLEGFIEETQYF

clone_size: few
d_call: .
v_call: TRBV5-4
j_call: TRBJ1-3
cdr3_nt: TGTGCCAGCAGCTTGGACCGGAGGATTGACACCATATATTTT
cdr3_aa: CASSLDRRIDTIYF

clone_size: .
d_call: .
v_call: TRBV6-5
j_call: TRBJ1-1
cdr3_nt: TGTGCCAGCAGTACCGCGCGGGGGCAGGCTGAAGCTTTCTTT
cdr3_aa: CASSTARGQAEAFF